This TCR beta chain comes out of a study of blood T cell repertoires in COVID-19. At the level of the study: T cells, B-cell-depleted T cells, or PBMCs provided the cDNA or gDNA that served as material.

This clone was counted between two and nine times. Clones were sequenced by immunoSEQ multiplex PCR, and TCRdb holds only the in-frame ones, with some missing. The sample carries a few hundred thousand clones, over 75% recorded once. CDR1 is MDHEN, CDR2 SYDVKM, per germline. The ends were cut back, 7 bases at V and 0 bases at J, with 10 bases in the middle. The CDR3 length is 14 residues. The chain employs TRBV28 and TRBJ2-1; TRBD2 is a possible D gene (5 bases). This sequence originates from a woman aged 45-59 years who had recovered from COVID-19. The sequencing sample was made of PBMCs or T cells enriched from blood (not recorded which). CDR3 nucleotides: TGTGCCAGCACTAGCCCGAGCTCCTACAATGAGCAGTTCTTC. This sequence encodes CASTSPSSYNEQFF.